These T cell receptor beta chains were read from a single sample in a study of cytomegalovirus exposure and HLA in healthy donors. Clones were sequenced by immunoSEQ multiplex PCR, and TCRdb holds only the in-frame ones, with some missing. The table shows 150,000 to 200,000 clones, with 84% occurring only once. Sequencing was done on a sample of PBMCs. These TCRs come from a girl under 18 in good health and CMV-seropositive. Each CDR3 is given with its conserved first and last residue. The D gene is left open where the match is weak. Size is omitted from some rows. Given values are once, few, many or a class for expanded clones.

TRBJ2-2	TRBV6-4	TRBD1	15	.	TGTGCCAGCAGTGCGGGACAGGGGGACACCGGGGAGCTGTTTTTT	CASSAGQGDTGELFF
TRBJ2-5	TRBV18	TRBD1	13	.	TGTGCCAGCTCAGGACAGGGGGCGGAGACCCAGTACTTC	CASSGQGAETQYF
TRBJ2-7	TRBV6-5	TRBD2	15	once	TGTGCCAGCAGTTCTGGACTAGGTGGAACCTACGAGCAGTACTTC	CASSSGLGGTYEQYF
TRBJ2-7	TRBV19	TRBD1	12	.	TGTGCCACCCAGGGGGCCTCCTACGAGCAGTACTTC	CATQGASYEQYF
TRBJ2-2	TRBV2	TRBD1	15	.	TGTGCCAGCAGTAGGGACAGGGGGCTTTTCGGGGAGCTGTTTTTT	CASSRDRGLFGELFF
TRBJ2-2	TRBV5-1	.	13	.	TGCGCCAGCAGCTTGGATATCGCCGGGGAGCTGTTTTTT	CASSLDIAGELFF
TRBJ1-5	TRBV7-5	.	17	.	TGTGCCAGAAGCTTATCCGGGAAGGGACAGGGAACCCAGCCCCAGCATTTT	CARSLSGKGQGTQPQHF
TRBJ1-1	TRBV2	.	17	.	TGTGCCAGCAGTGAGCGTTTTGGAGGGAAAGGGGACACTGAAGCTTTCTTT	CASSERFGGKGDTEAFF
TRBJ2-3	TRBV2	.	16	few	TGTGCCAGCAGTGTCCCCGCAGACTCCGTGGGAGATACGCAGTATTTT	CASSVPADSVGDTQYF
TRBJ1-1	TRBV16	.	15	.	TGTGCCAGCAGCCAATCGGAGCGGGTTAACACTGAAGCTTTCTTT	CASSQSERVNTEAFF
TRBJ1-2	TRBV11-2	.	15	once	TGTGCCAGCAGCTGGAGGGTTGAGGGGATGAATGGCTACACCTTC	CASSWRVEGMNGYTF
TRBJ2-1	TRBV2	TRBD2	15	.	TGTGCCAGCAGTGAAGACGGGGGGGCCATCAATGAGCAGTTCTTC	CASSEDGGAINEQFF
TRBJ1-2	TRBV25-1	TRBD1	16	.	TGTGCCAGCAGTGAAAAGGGGACAGGGGGAAACTATGGCTACACCTTC	CASSEKGTGGNYGYTF
TRBJ1-5	TRBV2	.	14	.	TGTGCCAGCAGTTATACCACCGGAGATCAGCCCCAGCATTTT	CASSYTTGDQPQHF
TRBJ1-1	TRBV27	.	14	once	TGTGCCAGCAGTCCTAGACAGAGTAACACTGAAGCTTTCTTT	CASSPRQSNTEAFF
TRBJ2-5	TRBV29-1	TRBD1	15	.	TGCAGCGTTGAAATCGAGACAGGGGGCCGAGAGACCCAGTACTTC	CSVEIETGGRETQYF
TRBJ1-4	TRBV11-2	.	15	.	TGTGCCAGCAGCTTACTATCGGGGATCGGTGAAAAACTGTTTTTT	CASSLLSGIGEKLFF
TRBJ2-5	TRBV23-1	TRBD2	16	.	TGCGCCAGCAGTCAATCACAGCGGGGGGGCCGGGAGACCCAGTACTTC	CASSQSQRGGRETQYF
TRBJ2-7	TRBV27	.	15	.	TGTGCCAGCAGTTTATCCGGCACAGCAAGCTACGAGCAGTACTTC	CASSLSGTASYEQYF
TRBJ2-7	TRBV7-6	.	15	.	TGTGCCAGCAGCTTATGGGCAGGCCCCCCCAACGAGCAGTACTTC	CASSLWAGPPNEQYF
TRBJ2-1	TRBV19	TRBD1	14	.	TGTGCCAGTAGTATAGGACAGGGATACAATGAGCAGTTCTTC	CASSIGQGYNEQFF
TRBJ1-1	TRBV7-6	.	14	.	TGTGCCAGCAGCTTAGGTCCGCACGAGGGTGAAGCTTTCTTT	CASSLGPHEGEAFF
TRBJ2-3	TRBV7-2	.	15	.	TGTGCCAGCAACCCACGTGGGGGCAGCACAGATACGCAGTATTTT	CASNPRGGSTDTQYF
TRBJ1-1	TRBV6-6	.	12	.	TGTGCCAGCAGTTACTCAGAGGGAATTACTTTCTTT	CASSYSEGITFF
TRBJ2-5	TRBV7-9	.	14	.	TGTGCCAGCAGCCCCCGGGGGACAGAAGAGACCCAGTACTTC	CASSPRGTEETQYF
TRBJ2-2	TRBV9	.	15	.	TGTGCCAGCACCGTAGGTCACAGACAAACCGGGGAGCTGTTTTTT	CASTVGHRQTGELFF
TRBJ1-1	TRBV6-1	.	11	.	TGTGCCAGCGCTGGCAACACTGAAGCTTTCTTT	CASAGNTEAFF
TRBJ1-2	TRBV15	.	14	.	TGTGCCACCAGCAGAGACGGCAGGGCGGATGGCTACACCTTC	CATSRDGRADGYTF
TRBJ2-4	TRBV7-9	.	15	.	TGTGCCAGCAGACTTGGGGGCTTAGCCAAAAACATTCAGTACTTC	CASRLGGLAKNIQYF
TRBJ2-5	TRBV7-9	TRBD1	15	.	TGTGCCAGCAGCTCCCCCAACAGGGGGCAAGAGACCCAGTACTTC	CASSSPNRGQETQYF
TRBJ1-2	TRBV11-2	.	15	.	TGTGCCAGCAGCTTAACCCGGGTCACTAACTATGGCTACACCTTC	CASSLTRVTNYGYTF
TRBJ1-1	TRBV25-1	TRBD1	14	.	TGTGCCAGCAGTGAGCACAGGGGCTACACTGAAGCTTTCTTT	CASSEHRGYTEAFF
TRBJ2-1	TRBV11-2	TRBD2	12	few	TGTGCCAGCAGCTCGGGACTAGAATGGCAGTTCTTC	CASSSGLEWQFF
TRBJ1-1	TRBV6-6	.	14	.	TGTGCCAGCAGTTACGTGTCAGGGGACGCTGAAGCTTTCTTT	CASSYVSGDAEAFF
TRBJ2-7	TRBV15	.	13	.	TGTGCCACCAGCAGAGACTGGGCAGATGAGCAGTACTTC	CATSRDWADEQYF
TRBJ1-6	TRBV18	TRBD1	15	once	TGTGCCAGCTCAACGGGACAGGCAAAGGATTCACCCCTCCACTTT	CASSTGQAKDSPLHF
TRBJ2-6	TRBV10-3	.	15	few	TGTGCCATCAACCCAGGGGAGTCCGGGGCCAACGTCCTGACTTTC	CAINPGESGANVLTF
TRBJ1-6	TRBV5-4	TRBD1	17	.	TGTGCCAGCACCTTGGGGTTGCGGACAGGGTCTAATTCACCCCTCCACTTT	CASTLGLRTGSNSPLHF
TRBJ1-6	TRBV7-8	.	14	.	TGTGCCAGCAGCTTAGTACAGGGAAATTCACCCCTCCACTTT	CASSLVQGNSPLHF
TRBJ2-7	TRBV6-1	TRBD1	13	.	TGTGCCAGCAGGACAGGGGGCGCGTACGAGCAGTACTTC	CASRTGGAYEQYF
TRBJ2-3	TRBV6-6	TRBD2	16	.	TGTGCCAGCAGTTACTCTGCTAGCGGGGTTTCAGATACGCAGTATTTT	CASSYSASGVSDTQYF